The clone carrying this T cell receptor beta chain appeared once. The treatment: about 20 received Ad26.COV2.S at low or high dose, single or two shots; about 5 received placebo; per-sample allocation not given. Day 63 following the first vaccine or placebo injection was when the samples were taken. Germline V gives CDR1 SGHVS, CDR2 FQNEAQ. This CDR3 is built from 16 residues. Unmatched junction bases numbered 4, after V lost 5 bases and J lost 0 bases. Sequenced by immunoSEQ multiplex PCR; TCRdb stores in-frame clones only, minus some. The sample carries 350,000 to 500,000 clones, 90% recorded once. The data were obtained in a study of Ad26.COV2.S vaccination and SARS-CoV-2 variants.

The gene calls are TRBV7-8 and TRBJ2-7; 13 bases are shared with TRBD2. The specimen was peripheral blood, collected in a trial of Ad26.COV2.S vaccine versus placebo. The TCR originated in a person between 18 and 60 years old who received the Ad26.COV2.S COVID-19 vaccine or a placebo. The CDR3 spells CASSQGTSGISYEQYF. The CDR3 DNA reads as TGTGCCAGCAGCCAAGGGACTAGCGGGATCTCCTACGAGCAGTACTTC.